The sequence of this T cell receptor beta chain was determined in a study of cytomegalovirus exposure and HLA in healthy donors. The primer mix had 60 Vbeta and 13 Jbeta primers. Generated by immunoSEQ multiplex PCR, the TCRdb table keeps only in-frame clones and is missing some. The sample carries 90,000 to 150,000 clones, less than 85% recorded once. Sequencing used PBMCs. The clonotype originates from a woman in her forties in good health and CMV-seronegative.

CDR3 in amino acids: CASSFLQGNTGELFF. In DNA, the CDR3 is TGTGCCAGCAGCTTTCTACAGGGGAACACCGGGGAGCTGTTTTTT. The J gene is TRBJ2-2, the V gene TRBV7-9; perhaps TRBD1 as D (6 bases). The germline V and J ends were trimmed by 3 bases and 1 base, with 9 bases remaining between them. Per germline, CDR1 SEHNR and CDR2 FQNEAQ (reference sequence). The CDR3 runs to 15 residues.